A single sample gave rise to the 19 T cell receptor beta chains below, sequenced in a study of T cells in Graves' hyperthyroidism and ophthalmopathy. Amplification yielded TCR beta CDR3 regions, with RNA transcripts as the source. During a first-round RT-PCR of the TCR CDR3, the HTBI primer set was used. TCRdb used MiXCR to reprocess the multiplex PCR reads, holding one entry per CDR3 protein. The table has about 270,000 distinct CDR3 sequences, approximately 20% seen once. The sequenced material came from blood. These receptors all come from a man under 40 with Graves' ophthalmopathy.

The chain uses TRBV5-1 and TRBJ1-1; TRBD1 aligns across 10 bases. V was clipped by 4 bases and J by 4 bases; unmatched bases: 16. The length of the CDR3 is 18 residues. Looked up from germline, CDR1 is SGHRS and CDR2 is YFSETQ. The CDR3 reads CASSRPRDRGIRSTEAFF. CDR3 nucleotide sequence: TGCGCCAGCAGCCGCCCTAGGGACAGGGGTATTCGAAGCACTGAAGCTTTCTTT.

Concerning this clonotype: Its ends do not fully match the called genes, so a read error is possible. The chain has TRBV6-5 and TRBJ2-3, with a tentative D call TRBD1 (5 bases). The CDR3 runs 18 residues. CDR1 MNHEY and CDR2 SVGAGI come from the germline V gene. CDR3 in DNA: TGTGCCAACAGTTACCTAACTGTGGACACCTACCGAACAGATACGCAGTATTTT. This gives the protein CANSYLTVDTYRTDTQYF.

This clonotype was picked up a small number of times. CDR3 sequence reads: CASSVTSGVQQYF. DNA of the CDR3: TGCGCCAGCAGTGTGACTAGTGGGGTGCAGCAGTACTTC. This chain links TRBV10-2 with TRBJ2-7; TRBD2 is a possible D gene (6 bases). The CDR3 loop spans 13 amino acids. CDR1 and CDR2 from the germline V gene are WSHSY and SAAADI. Trimming left V 4 bases short and J 8 bases short, with 15 bases between.

The chain is built from TRBV30 and TRBJ2-7, with 10 bases lining up with TRBD2. Germline trimming cut 2 bases from V and 4 bases from J; bases unmatched to any gene: 8. The CDR3 is made up of 15 amino acids. In germline, CDR1 is GTSNPN, CDR2 SVGIG (reference sequence). The CDR3 nucleotides read TGTGCCTGGAGTCCCCCCGGACTAGCGGCATACGAGCAGTACTTC. Translation gives CAWSPPGLAAYEQYF.

This clonotype showed up many times. The V and J genes are TRBV5-5 and TRBJ2-1; D might be TRBD1 or TRBD2, each matching 5 bases. The germline V and J ends were trimmed by 4 bases and 6 bases, with 11 bases remaining between them. CDR3 size: 13 residues. CDR1 and CDR2 (germline): SGHKS, YYEKEE (reference sequence). The CDR3, as DNA: TGTGCCAGCAGCACTGGGACGGGCAATGAGCAGTTCTTC. Its translation: CASSTGTGNEQFF.

This clonotype was seen many times. The CDR3 region is CASSLNSRQGDPNQPQHF. The CDR3 nucleotides read TGTGCCAGCAGTTTAAATTCTCGACAGGGAGACCCTAATCAGCCCCAGCATTTT. The chain carries TRBV28 and TRBJ1-5; 7 positions agree with TRBD1. Germline assignment: CDR1 MDHEN and CDR2 SYDVKM. CDR3 length: 18 amino acids. Trimming cost V 2 bases and J 4 bases; bases outside gene matches: 14.

This clonotype was seen ten or more times. The J gene is TRBJ2-1, the V gene TRBV28, with 9 bases matching TRBD1. V gave up 5 bases and J gave up 5 bases; unmatched junction bases: 7. The CDR3 is 15 residues long. CDR1 and CDR2 from the germline V gene are MDHEN and SYDVKM. In DNA form, the CDR3 reads TGTGCCAGCAGTCCCGCCGGGACAGGGAACAATGAGCAGTTCTTC. Translation gives CASSPAGTGNNEQFF.

This clonotype was observed a handful of times. The germline gene is not matched at one end of the junction; a read error may be the cause. The chain has TRBV20-1 and TRBJ2-1, with 13 positions matching TRBD2. Germline V lookup: CDR1 DFQATT, CDR2 SNEGSKA (reference sequence). The length of the CDR3 is 17 residues. The CDR3 coding sequence is TGCAGTACTAGTGCGGGACTAGCGGGAAGATTGGGGGATGAGCAGTTCTTC. It translates to CSTSAGLAGRLGDEQFF.

This clonotype was detected a few times. V is TRBV5-1 and J is TRBJ1-2; tentatively, D is TRBD1 (5 bases). Germline CDR1 SGHRS, CDR2 YFSETQ. CDR3 length: 15 residues. Trimming cost V 0 bases and J 4 bases, with 13 bases left between them. The DNA of the CDR3 is TGCGCCAGCAGCTTGGACGCAGGGATGGGCTATGGCTACACCTTC. It translates to CASSLDAGMGYGYTF.

The chain has TRBV18 and TRBJ2-1; 7 bases match TRBD2. Per germline, CDR1 KGHSH and CDR2 LQKENI. The CDR3 contains 16 residues. J gave up 2 bases and V 2 bases, and 6 bases lay outside the gene matches. The CDR3 spells CASSPGEGGPYNEQFF. The CDR3, as DNA: TGTGCCAGCTCACCAGGGGAGGGCGGCCCCTACAATGAGCAGTTCTTC. Full variable domain (outside the CDR3, taken from reference TRBV18 and TRBJ2-1): NAGVMQNPRHLVRRRGQEARLRCSPMKGHSHVYWYRQLPEEGLKFMVYLQKENIIDESGMPKERFSAEFPKEGPSILRIQQVVRGDSAAYFCASSPGEGGPYNEQFFGPGTRLTVL.

This clonotype appeared many times. This sequence joins TRBV9 and TRBJ2-6, with TRBD1 matching 10 bases. The V gene end was trimmed by 0 bases and the J gene end by 0 bases; junction bases not matched to a gene: 0. This CDR3 has 17 residues. Germline CDR1 SGDLS, CDR2 YYNGEE. CDR3 protein: CASSVGTGGSGANVLTF. In nucleotides, the CDR3 is TGTGCCAGCAGCGTAGGGACAGGGGGCTCTGGGGCCAACGTCCTGACTTTC.

This clonotype was seen many times. The chain couples TRBV28 to TRBJ2-1; D is ambiguous. Germline V gene data show CDR1 as MDHEN and CDR2 as SYDVKM. The CDR3 spans 11 residues. Trimming left V 5 bases short and J 11 bases short, with 10 bases between. This CDR3 is CASSPLGQQFF. DNA of the CDR3: TGTGCCAGCAGTCCTCTAGGACAGCAGTTCTTC. Full variable domain (rest looked up from reference TRBV28 and TRBJ2-1): DVKVTQSSRYLVKRTGEKVFLECVQDMDHENMFWYRQDPGLGLRLIYFSYDVKMKEKGDIPEGYSVSREKKERFSLILESASTNQTSMYLCASSPLGQQFFGPGTRLTVL.

This clonotype came up many times. The V gene is TRBV11-2, the J gene TRBJ2-5; D gene unclear. The CDR3 is made up of 11 amino acids. CDR1 and CDR2 (germline): SGHAT, FQNNGV. Trimming removed 3 bases from V and 7 bases from J, with 6 bases in between. Here the CDR3 DNA reads TGTGCCAGCAGCTTGTCCTTGACCCAGTACTTC. Residues: CASSLSLTQYF. Combining the CDR3 with reference TRBV11-2 and TRBJ2-5 gives the whole variable domain EAGVAQSPRYKIIEKRQSVAFWCNPISGHATLYWYQQILGQGPKLLIQFQNNGVVDDSQLPKDRFSAERLKGVDSTLKIQPAKLEDSAVYLCASSLSLTQYFGPGTRLLVL.

This clonotype has just a few counts. The V call is TRBV30, the J call TRBJ1-2, with D perhaps matching TRBD1 (6 bases). The CDR3 extends over 14 amino acids. V lost 0 bases, J lost 7 bases, and 15 bases lay in between. In germline, CDR1 is GTSNPN, CDR2 SVGIG (reference sequence). The CDR3 loop is CAWSVIAGGSGYTF. DNA of the CDR3: TGTGCCTGGAGTGTAATCGCCGGGGGCTCTGGCTACACCTTC.

This clonotype was counted at least ten times. This chain uses TRBV28 with TRBJ1-2; D is uncertain. Germline CDR1 is MDHEN and CDR2 is SYDVKM. V was trimmed by 4 bases and J by 4 bases, leaving 19 bases between them. This CDR3 region has 16 residues. The CDR3 reads CASSSPKHSKGYGYTF. CDR3 sequence (DNA): TGTGCCAGCAGTTCCCCCAAGCACTCGAAGGGCTATGGCTACACCTTC.

This clonotype was seen only a few times. This chain uses TRBV28 with TRBJ2-7, with D unclear. The CDR3 has 14 amino acids. Germline V CDR1 and CDR2: MDHEN, SYDVKM. Deletions cut 4 bases from V and 4 bases from J, with 14 bases between. The CDR3: CASSSLADPYEQYF. DNA for the CDR3: TGTGCCAGCAGTTCGCTGGCGGACCCTTACGAGCAGTACTTC.

There are a few counts of this clonotype. The rearrangement joins TRBV5-6 to TRBJ2-1; tentative D call: TRBD2 (7 bases). Germline V gene lookup returns CDR1 SGHDT and CDR2 YYEEEE. V was cut by 4 bases and J by 0 bases, with 14 bases left in between. The CDR3 loop spans 16 amino acids. The CDR3 nucleotides are TGTGCCAGCAGCGAGGGGGGGCTGAGCTCCTACAATGAGCAGTTCTTC. It is translated as CASSEGGLSSYNEQFF. Using reference TRBV5-6 and TRBJ2-1 for the parts outside the CDR3, the full variable domain is DAGVTQSPTHLIKTRGQQVTLRCSPKSGHDTVSWYQQALGQGPQFIFQYYEEEERQRGNFPDRFSGHQFPNYSSELNVNALLLGDSALYLCASSEGGLSSYNEQFFGPGTRLTVL.

The count of this clonotype is one. A much larger clone differs by one base, so this may be a read error. The rearrangement links TRBV28 to TRBJ1-2; 9 positions match TRBD1. The CDR3 is made up of 13 amino acids. Germline values: CDR1 MDHEN, CDR2 SYDVKM. CDR3 DNA sequence: TGTACCAGCACTGAACAGGGGGCGCGAGGCTACACCTTC. It translates to CTSTEQGARGYTF.

There are a few counts of this clonotype. CDR3 residues: CASSYPGTGVASYEQYF. The CDR3 DNA reads TGTGCCAGTAGTTACCCCGGGACAGGGGTGGCCTCCTACGAGCAGTACTTC. V and J are TRBV19 and TRBJ2-7; 10 nucleotides match TRBD1. CDR1 LNHDA and CDR2 SQIVND come from the germline V gene (reference sequence). The CDR3 is 17 residues long. V was clipped by 5 bases and J by 0 bases; unmatched bases: 10.